This T cell receptor beta chain is drawn from a study of control samples from healthy donors and cancer patients. With 3 bases removed from V and 3 bases from J, the gap between germline ends came to 21 bases. Germline V lookup: CDR1 DFQATT, CDR2 SNEGSKA (reference sequence). The CDR3 totals 16 residues. Clones were read by immunoSEQ multiplex PCR, and TCRdb kept only the in-frame ones, dropping some. The repertoire has approximately 140,000 clones, roughly nine tenths of them found once; the top ten carry approximately 9%. The V gene is TRBV20-1, the J gene TRBJ2-7, with D possibly being TRBD1 (6 bases). The source of this sequence is a woman aged 30 to 39 in good health. Sequencing was done on a sample of blood. The CDR3 spells CSASSLKVQGFYEQYF. Written as DNA, the CDR3 is TGCAGTGCTAGTTCCCTCAAGGTCCAGGGGTTCTACGAGCAGTACTTC.